This record looks at one TCR beta chain sequence and its context. The entry originates in a study of blood T cell repertoires in COVID-19. Overall study: The study drew acute and convalescent COVID-19 samples from the United States, Italy and Spain. Sample material is recorded as cDNA or gDNA derived from T cells, B-cell-depleted T cells, or PBMCs.

Germline CDR1 ENHRY, CDR2 SYGVKD. This CDR3 spans 12 amino acids. V gave up 2 bases and J gave up 10 bases, with 11 bases separating them. How the authors handled the data: Amplifying reference gene primers gave estimates of nucleated cell counts. Assay: immunoSEQ multiplex PCR; the TCRdb copy retains only in-frame clones and omits some. The V and J calls and clone size are taken from that table; D and trimming were inferred from the DNA. The sample lists 350,000 to 550,000 clones; more than 85% were seen once. The source is a woman aged 25 to 45 with acute or convalescent COVID-19. The rearrangement links TRBV10-3 to TRBJ1-1; D is perhaps TRBD1 (6 bases). Sequenced: peripheral blood. The CDR3 DNA reads TGTGCCATCAGTGAGACGGGACACGGAGCTTTCTTT. It yields the protein CAISETGHGAFF.